This section outlines one TCR beta chain sequence together with its context. Authors' data handling: Amplification with reference gene primers provided the estimates of nucleated cell counts. Assay used: immunoSEQ multiplex PCR; TCRdb lists only in-frame clones, some missing. That table gives V, J and clone size, and the DNA gave D and trimming. The repertoire consists of some 130,000 clones, with approximately 89% occurring once and the leading ten covering approximately 10%. The entry originates in a study of blood T cell repertoires in COVID-19. Overall study context: Sample material is recorded as cDNA or gDNA derived from T cells, B-cell-depleted T cells, or PBMCs.

The ends were cut back, 0 bases at V and 7 bases at J, with 13 bases in the middle. Germline V gives CDR1 SGHRS, CDR2 YFSETQ. CDR3 length equals 15 residues. This receptor was identified in a man in his forties or fifties with acute or convalescent COVID-19. The sample consisted of peripheral blood. V and J are TRBV5-1 and TRBJ2-2; D is possibly TRBD1 (6 bases). The CDR3 sequence: CASSLAGTLHGELFF. The CDR3 nucleotides read TGCGCCAGCAGCTTGGCCGGGACACTCCACGGGGAGCTGTTTTTT.